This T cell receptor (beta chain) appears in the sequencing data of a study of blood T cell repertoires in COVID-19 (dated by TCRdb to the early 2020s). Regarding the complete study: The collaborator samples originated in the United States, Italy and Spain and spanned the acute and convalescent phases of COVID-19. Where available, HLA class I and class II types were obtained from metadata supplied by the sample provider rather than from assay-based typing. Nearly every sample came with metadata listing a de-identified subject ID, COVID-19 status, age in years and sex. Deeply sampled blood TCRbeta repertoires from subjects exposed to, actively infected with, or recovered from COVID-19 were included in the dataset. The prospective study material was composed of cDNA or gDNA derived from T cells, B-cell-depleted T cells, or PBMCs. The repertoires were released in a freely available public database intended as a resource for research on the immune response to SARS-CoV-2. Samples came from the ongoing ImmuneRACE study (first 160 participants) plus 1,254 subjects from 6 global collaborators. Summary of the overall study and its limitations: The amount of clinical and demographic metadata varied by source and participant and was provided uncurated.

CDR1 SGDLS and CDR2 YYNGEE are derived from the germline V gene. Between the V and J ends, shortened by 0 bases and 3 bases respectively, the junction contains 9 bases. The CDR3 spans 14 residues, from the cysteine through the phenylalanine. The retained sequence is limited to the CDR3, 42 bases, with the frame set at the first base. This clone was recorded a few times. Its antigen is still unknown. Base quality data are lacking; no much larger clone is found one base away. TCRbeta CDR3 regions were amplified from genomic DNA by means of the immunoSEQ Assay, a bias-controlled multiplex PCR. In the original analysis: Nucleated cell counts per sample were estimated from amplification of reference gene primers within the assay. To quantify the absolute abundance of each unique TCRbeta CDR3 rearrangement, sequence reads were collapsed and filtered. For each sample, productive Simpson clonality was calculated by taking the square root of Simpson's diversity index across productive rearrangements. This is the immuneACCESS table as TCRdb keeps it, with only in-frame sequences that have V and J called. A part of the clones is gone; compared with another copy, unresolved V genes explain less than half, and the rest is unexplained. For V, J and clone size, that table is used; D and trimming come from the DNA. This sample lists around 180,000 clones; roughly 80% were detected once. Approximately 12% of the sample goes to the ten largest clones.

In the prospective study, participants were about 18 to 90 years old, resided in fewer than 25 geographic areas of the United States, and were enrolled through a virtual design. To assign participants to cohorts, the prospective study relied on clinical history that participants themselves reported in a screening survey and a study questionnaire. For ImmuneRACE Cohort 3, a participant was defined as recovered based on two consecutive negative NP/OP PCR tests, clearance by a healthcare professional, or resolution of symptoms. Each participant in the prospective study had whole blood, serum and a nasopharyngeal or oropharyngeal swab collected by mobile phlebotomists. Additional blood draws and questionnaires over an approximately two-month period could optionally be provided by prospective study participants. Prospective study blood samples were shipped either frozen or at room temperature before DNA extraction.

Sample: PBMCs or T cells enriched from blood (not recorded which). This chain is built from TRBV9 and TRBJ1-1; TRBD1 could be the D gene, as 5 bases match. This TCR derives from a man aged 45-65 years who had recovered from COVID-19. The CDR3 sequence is CASSVGTMDTEAFF. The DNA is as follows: TGTGCCAGCAGCGTAGGGACAATGGACACTGAAGCTTTCTTT.